A single sample gave rise to the 6 T cell receptor beta chains below, sequenced in a study of cytomegalovirus exposure and HLA in healthy donors. The PCR employed 60 Vbeta primers together with 13 Jbeta primers. Here immunoSEQ multiplex PCR was the method, and the copy in TCRdb shows in-frame clones only, minus some. Of about 120,000 clones in the sample, 75% to 85% were seen once. The sequenced sample was PBMCs. These receptors all come from a man in his thirties or forties in good health and CMV-seronegative.

In its sample, this clone was seen a few times. A read error may account for a junction end that differs from germline. The chain combines TRBV6-1 with TRBJ2-7; the D gene is possibly TRBD2 (5 bases). Germline V gene sequence: CDR1 MNHNS, CDR2 SASEGT. This CDR3 has 11 residues. This chain's CDR3 is CASTDSIRSNF. CDR3 in DNA: TGTGCCAGCACGGACTCAATCAGATCCAACTTC.

The rearrangement joins TRBV19 to TRBJ1-2; 7 bases map to TRBD1. With 5 bases clipped from V and 4 bases from J, the junction kept 4 bases outside the gene matches. This CDR3 spans 13 amino acids. Germline V CDR1 and CDR2: LNHDA, SQIVND (reference sequence). The CDR3 loop reads CASSPGQTYGYTF. DNA of the CDR3: TGTGCCAGTAGTCCGGGACAGACCTATGGCTACACCTTC. Full variable domain (rest looked up from reference TRBV19 and TRBJ1-2): DGGITQSPKYLFRKEGQNVTLSCEQNLNHDAMYWYRQDPGQGLRLIYYSQIVNDFQKGDIAEGYSVSREKKESFPLTVTSAQKNPTAFYLCASSPGQTYGYTFGSGTRLTVV.

The chain uses TRBV4-2 and TRBJ2-7, with 9 bases lining up with TRBD1. The germline gives CDR1 LGHNA, CDR2 YNFKEQ. The CDR3 is made up of 15 amino acids. V lost 4 bases, J lost 6 bases, and 10 bases stayed unmatched. CDR3 nucleotide sequence: TGTGCCAGCAGCCTCTTTGGGACAGGGAAAGGCGAGCAGTACTTC. Amino acid sequence: CASSLFGTGKGEQYF.

This clone has more than one count but fewer than ten. The rearrangement uses TRBV10-1 and TRBJ1-1; no reliable D call. The CDR3 is 13 amino acids. The germline gives CDR1 WNHNN, CDR2 SYGVQD (reference sequence). V was trimmed by 3 bases and J by 4 bases, leaving 9 bases between them. The CDR3 is CASSETKSTEAFF. The CDR3 coding sequence is TGCGCCAGCAGTGAAACCAAGAGCACTGAAGCTTTCTTT.

A single count supports this clone. This chain uses TRBV7-9 with TRBJ1-1; 7 nucleotides align to TRBD1. Germline CDR1 and CDR2: SEHNR and FQNEAQ (reference sequence). This CDR3 contains 14 residues. Trimming cost V 2 bases and J 4 bases; bases outside gene matches: 4. The CDR3 loop reads CASSLQGGATEAFF. The CDR3 nucleotides are TGTGCCAGCAGCTTACAGGGGGGTGCCACTGAAGCTTTCTTT.

The CDR3 bases are TGTGCCAGCAGTACCGGCGGGGCGAGCTCTGGAAACACCATATATTTT. As protein: CASSTGGASSGNTIYF. The V gene is TRBV2, the J gene TRBJ1-3; D may be TRBD1 (5 bases). The CDR3 has 16 amino acids. Germline CDR1 is SNHLY and CDR2 is FYNNEI. V shed 5 bases and J shed 0 bases, with 14 bases lying between them.